This T cell receptor beta chain was obtained from a study of shared clonotypes between healthy human individuals. CDR1 and CDR2 (germline): GTSNPN, SVGIG (reference sequence). The CDR3 contains 18 residues. Losses at the gene ends were 4 bases for V and 3 bases for J; bases not matched to a gene: 15. Across several immunoSEQ plates, the genomic DNA of each subset was split evenly. Assay used: immunoSEQ multiplex PCR; TCRdb lists only in-frame clones, some missing. This table holds around 440,000 clones, approximately 80% found once. The receptor was derived from a woman aged 40 to 55 in good health. Some clones in this sample may be carry-over from other donors' samples. The chain joins TRBV30 to TRBJ2-7; 13 nucleotides align to TRBD2. Sequencing was performed on PBMCs. CDR3 protein: CAWNGGRLAGGGRYEQYF. The CDR3 DNA follows: TGTGCCTGGAATGGTGGGAGACTAGCGGGAGGAGGCCGCTACGAGCAGTACTTC.